This T cell receptor beta chain was observed in a study of cytomegalovirus exposure and HLA in healthy donors. This PCR relied on a set of 60 Vbeta primers and 13 Jbeta primers. Produced via immunoSEQ multiplex PCR; TCRdb's table is partial and in-frame only. The top ten hold over 2.5% of the sample, which has about 69,000 clones, 70% to 80% seen once. The sequenced sample was PBMCs. This clonotype was sampled from a man aged 18 to 35 in good health and CMV-seronegative.

The CDR3 DNA follows: TGTGCCAGCAGCTTGACGGGACACCAGAACACTGAAGCTTTCTTT. Encoded protein: CASSLTGHQNTEAFF. V is TRBV5-5 and J is TRBJ1-1; possible D gene TRBD1, 6 bases. This CDR3 is built from 15 residues. Trimming cost V 1 base and J 1 base, with 11 bases left between them. Looked up from germline, CDR1 is SGHKS and CDR2 is YYEKEE (reference sequence).